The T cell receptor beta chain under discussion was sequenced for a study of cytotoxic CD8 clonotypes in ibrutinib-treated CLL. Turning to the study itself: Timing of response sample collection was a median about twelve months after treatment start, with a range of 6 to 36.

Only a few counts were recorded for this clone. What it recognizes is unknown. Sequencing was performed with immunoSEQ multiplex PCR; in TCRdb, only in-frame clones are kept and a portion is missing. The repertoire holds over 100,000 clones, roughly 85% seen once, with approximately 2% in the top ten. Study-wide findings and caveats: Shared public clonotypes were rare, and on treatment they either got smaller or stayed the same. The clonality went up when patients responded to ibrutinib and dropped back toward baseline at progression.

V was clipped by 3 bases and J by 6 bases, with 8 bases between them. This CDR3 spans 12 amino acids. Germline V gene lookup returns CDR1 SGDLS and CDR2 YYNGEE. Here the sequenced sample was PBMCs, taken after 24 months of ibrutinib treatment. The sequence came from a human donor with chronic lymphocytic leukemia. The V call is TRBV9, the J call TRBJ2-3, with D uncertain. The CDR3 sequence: CASSDSSDTQYF. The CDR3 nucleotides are TGTGCCAGCAGCGATAGTTCCGATACGCAGTATTTT.